This T cell receptor (beta chain) was profiled in a study of shared clonotypes between healthy human individuals. Overall study findings and caveats: The expectation was that sequencing depth would affect clonotype sharing among donors.

Trimming left V 3 bases short and J 0 bases short, with 12 bases between. The CDR3 is 15 amino acids. From germline, CDR1 is KGHSH and CDR2 LQKENI. The naive CD8 fraction comprised CD45RO-negative cells positively selected for CCR7 and excluded terminally differentiated effector memory CD45RA+ cells. Methods used by the authors: In the immunoSEQ data, sequences were junction-only and lacked quality scores, so filtering differed. The protocol was immunoSEQ multiplex PCR, while the TCRdb copy is restricted to in-frame clones and leaves out a portion. V and J calls and clone size are those listed in that table; D and trimming were worked out from the DNA. This table has 800,000 or so clones, about 96% appearing once. For this clone: Its antigen is not identified.

V and J are TRBV18 and TRBJ2-7, with D unresolved. What was sequenced was naive CD8+ T cells sorted from blood. This TCR came from a man under 40 in good health. CDR3 sequence (DNA): TGTGCCAGCTCACCGTATGGGGTGCCCTCCTACGAGCAGTACTTC. It codes for CASSPYGVPSYEQYF.